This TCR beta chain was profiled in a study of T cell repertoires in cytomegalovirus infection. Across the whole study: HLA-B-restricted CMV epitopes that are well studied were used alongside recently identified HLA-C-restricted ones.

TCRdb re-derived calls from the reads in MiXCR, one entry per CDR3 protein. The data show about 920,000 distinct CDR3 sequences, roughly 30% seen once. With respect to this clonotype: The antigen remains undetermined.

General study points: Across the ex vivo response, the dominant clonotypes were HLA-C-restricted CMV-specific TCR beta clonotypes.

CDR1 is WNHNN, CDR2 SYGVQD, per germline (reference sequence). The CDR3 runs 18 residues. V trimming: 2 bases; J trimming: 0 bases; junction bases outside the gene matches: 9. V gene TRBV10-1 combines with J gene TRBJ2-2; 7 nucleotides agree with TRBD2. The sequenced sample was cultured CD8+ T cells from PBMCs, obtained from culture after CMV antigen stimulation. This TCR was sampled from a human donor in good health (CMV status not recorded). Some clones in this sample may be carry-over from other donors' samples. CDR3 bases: TGCGCCAGCAGTGAGATAGCGGGCATGACCTCGAACACCGGGGAGCTGTTTTTT. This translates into CASSEIAGMTSNTGELFF.